The next 18 T cell receptor beta chains were all read from a single sample in a study of vaccination and CD4 T cells after COVID-19. In TCRdb, the PCR reads were re-called with MiXCR into one record per CDR3 protein. The sample carries 25,000 to 30,000 distinct CDR3 sequences, 50% recorded once. The time point denotes: late sampling 161 to 241 days after vaccination in a few convalescent patients. This specimen was CD4+ T cells from blood, taken about 7 months after SARS-CoV-2 vaccination. All receptors come from a human donor who had recovered from COVID-19.

The chain carries TRBV15 and TRBJ2-7; no reliable D call. The CDR3 extends over 14 amino acids. With 5 bases removed from V and 5 bases from J, the gap between germline ends came to 16 bases. Germline CDR1 is LNHNV and CDR2 is YYDKDF (reference sequence). The CDR3 sequence: CATSPRRSPNEQYF. DNA for the CDR3: TGTGCCACCAGCCCGAGACGTTCCCCAAACGAGCAGTACTTC.

The chain joins TRBV28 to TRBJ2-1; D unresolved. Germline-derived CDR1 and CDR2 are MDHEN and SYDVKM. CDR3 length: 11 amino acids. V dropped 6 bases and J dropped 9 bases, with 9 bases sitting between them. The CDR3 DNA is TGTGCCAGCAGAACCGATCTTGAGCAGTTCTTC. Protein: CASRTDLEQFF.

This clonotype was found a few times. The CDR3 DNA reads TGCAGTGGGGGCAGGGGGCATGACTACAATGAGCAGTTCTTC. Its translation is CSGGRGHDYNEQFF. The chain couples TRBV20-1 to TRBJ2-1; 8 bases are a match to TRBD1. The CDR3 contains 14 residues. Germline trimming cut 7 bases from V and 3 bases from J; bases unmatched to any gene: 8. Germline loops: CDR1 DFQATT, CDR2 SNEGSKA (reference sequence).

V usage is TRBV19 and J usage is TRBJ2-7, with no clear D. Trimming removed 2 bases at V and 6 bases at J, with 8 bases between. Looked up from germline, CDR1 is LNHDA and CDR2 is SQIVND (reference sequence). The CDR3 is made up of 12 amino acids. CDR3 protein: CASSISPGEQYF. The CDR3 coding sequence is TGTGCCAGTAGTATATCCCCCGGCGAGCAGTACTTC.

J is TRBJ2-7 and V is TRBV6-4; the match to TRBD2 covers 8 bases. The CDR3 covers 15 residues. With 10 bases clipped from V and 3 bases from J, the junction kept 14 bases outside the gene matches. Germline values: CDR1 MRHNA, CDR2 SNTAGT. The CDR3, as DNA: TGTGCCACCTGTACACCGGGACTAGTGGACTACGAGCAGTACTTC. As protein: CATCTPGLVDYEQYF.

The chain uses TRBV6-1 and TRBJ2-1, with D tentatively TRBD1 (5 bases). V was shortened by 1 base and J by 4 bases, with 14 bases between the two germline ends. The CDR3 loop spans 16 amino acids. Per the germline V gene, CDR1 is MNHNS and CDR2 is SASEGT. CDR3: CASSEDQGSPYNEQFF. The DNA for the CDR3 is TGTGCCAGCAGTGAAGACCAGGGAAGCCCTTACAATGAGCAGTTCTTC.

This clonotype was counted a few times. The V and J genes are TRBV7-9 and TRBJ1-3; D possibly corresponds to TRBD1 (5 bases). The CDR3 runs to 15 residues. V shed 4 bases and J shed 2 bases, with 12 bases lying between them. Germline V gene sequence: CDR1 SEHNR, CDR2 FQNEAQ (reference sequence). The CDR3 sequence is CASSSPRTPGNTIYF. DNA of the CDR3: TGTGCCAGCAGCTCCCCACGGACACCTGGAAACACCATATATTTT.

The genes are TRBV27 and TRBJ2-1; D tentatively reads TRBD1 or TRBD2 (5 bases each). Looked up from germline, CDR1 is MNHEY and CDR2 is SMNVEV (reference sequence). CDR3 length equals 15 residues. Trimming stripped 5 bases from V and 7 bases from J, with 18 bases between. CDR3 protein: CASSPPGSRGNEQFF. In DNA form, the CDR3 reads TGTGCCAGCAGTCCACCAGGGTCCCGAGGGAATGAGCAGTTCTTC.

The genes are TRBV27 and TRBJ2-1; D perhaps matches TRBD2 (6 bases). V was shortened by 6 bases and J by 9 bases, with 15 bases between the two germline ends. Per germline, CDR1 MNHEY and CDR2 SMNVEV (reference sequence). This CDR3 spans 13 amino acids. CDR3 nucleotide sequence: TGTGCCAGCAGCCGACTAGGCCGTGGTGAGCAGTTCTTC. Translation: CASSRLGRGEQFF.

On this clonotype itself: Its ends do not fully match the called genes, so a read error is possible. This chain connects TRBV6-1 to TRBJ2-6, with 7 bases identical to TRBD2. Germline-derived CDR1 and CDR2 are MNHNS and SASEGT. This CDR3 is built from 16 residues. The CDR3 nucleotides read TGTGCCAGCAGTGATGCTAGCGGCTCTGGGGCCAGCGTCCTGACTTTC. Its translation: CASSDASGSGASVLTF.

This sequence joins TRBV7-6 and TRBJ2-5, with 7 bases that match TRBD2. V gave up 3 bases and J gave up 4 bases; unmatched junction bases: 5. From germline, CDR1 is SGHVS and CDR2 FNYEAQ. The CDR3 runs 14 residues. The CDR3 loop is CASSLGAGIETQYF. Here the CDR3 DNA reads TGTGCCAGCAGCTTGGGAGCGGGGATAGAGACCCAGTACTTC. Using reference TRBV7-6 and TRBJ2-5 for the parts outside the CDR3, the full variable domain is GAGVSQSPRYKVTKRGQDVALRCDPISGHVSLYWYRQALGQGPEFLTYFNYEAQQDKSGLPNDRFSAERPEGSISTLTIQRTEQRDSAMYRCASSLGAGIETQYFGPGTRLLVL.

The V gene is TRBV4-3, the J gene TRBJ2-1; D is uncertain. The ends were cut back, 5 bases at V and 1 base at J, with 12 bases in the middle. Per the germline V gene, CDR1 is LGHNA and CDR2 is YSLEER. The length of the CDR3 is 15 residues. As DNA, the CDR3 is TGCGCCAGCAGCGCTCGACTGGGATCCTACAATGAGCAGTTCTTC. Translating it yields CASSARLGSYNEQFF.

The rearrangement links TRBV20-1 to TRBJ2-1; perhaps TRBD1 as D (6 bases). This CDR3 is built from 13 residues. The V gene lost 5 bases and the J gene lost 5 bases, with 13 bases spanning the gap. Germline V lookup: CDR1 DFQATT, CDR2 SNEGSKA (reference sequence). The CDR3 DNA reads as TGCAGTGCTCCTTGGACAGCCAACAATGAGCAGTTCTTC. It translates to CSAPWTANNEQFF.

This clonotype appeared a single time. The V and J genes are TRBV7-2 and TRBJ2-6, with D maybe TRBD2 (6 bases). CDR3 length equals 16 residues. CDR1 and CDR2 from the germline V gene are SGHTA and FQGNSA. V lost 1 base and J lost 2, with 9 bases in between. The CDR3 spells CASSLGPGAGANVLTF. The CDR3 bases are TGTGCCAGCAGCTTAGGTCCGGGGGCTGGGGCCAACGTCCTGACTTTC.

This clonotype came up a few times. This chain uses TRBV28 with TRBJ2-7; unclear D gene. V was clipped by 7 bases and J by 0 bases, with 16 bases between them. Germline-derived CDR1 and CDR2 are MDHEN and SYDVKM. The CDR3 sequence is 15 residues long. The chain's CDR3 is CASTPLEGVSYEQYF. CDR3 bases: TGTGCCAGCACCCCTTTGGAAGGTGTCTCCTACGAGCAGTACTTC.

This chain uses TRBV7-8 with TRBJ1-5; D is possibly TRBD1 (5 bases). Germline lookup yields CDR1 SGHVS and CDR2 FQNEAQ. This CDR3 region has 15 residues. Trimming stripped 3 bases from V and 1 base from J, with 10 bases between. This CDR3 reads CASSLGGRSNQPQHF. For the CDR3, the DNA is TGTGCCAGCAGCTTGGGGGGTAGAAGCAATCAGCCCCAGCATTTT.

This clonotype was recorded a few times. The chain is built from TRBV20-1 and TRBJ2-5, with D uncertain. This CDR3 is 10 amino acids long. Trimming left V 7 bases short and J 1 base short, with 4 bases between. Germline CDR1 reads DFQATT; CDR2 reads SNEGSKA (reference sequence). CDR3 protein: CSGSQETQYF. The DNA of the CDR3 is TGCAGTGGGTCCCAAGAGACCCAGTACTTC.

The chain carries TRBV7-2 and TRBJ2-3; D may be TRBD1 (5 bases). Germline V gene lookup returns CDR1 SGHTA and CDR2 FQGNSA. There are 13 residues in the CDR3. Trimming stripped 5 bases from V and 4 bases from J, with 10 bases between. The CDR3 sequence is CASSTGAADTQYF. CDR3 coding DNA: TGTGCCAGCAGCACAGGAGCCGCAGATACGCAGTATTTT.